The 18 T cell receptor beta chains below come from one sample, sequenced in a study of blood T cells in healthy people across ages. The second PCR ran about 6 to 11 cycles with a sample-barcoded 5' primer and J-beta primers. TCRdb recomputed calls from the 5' RACE reads with MiXCR, one row per CDR3 protein. Here the sample spans 870,000 or so distinct CDR3 sequences, 29% being singletons. The sample comprised blood. The receptor set was obtained from a woman older than 75 in good health.

This clonotype was observed many times. This chain uses TRBV21-1 with TRBJ2-5; TRBD1 is the table's D call and was not checked against the DNA. TRBV21-1 is noted as a pseudogene. This CDR3 region has 17 residues. The DNA of the CDR3 is TGTGCCAGCAGCAAAGCGCGAAAGGCGGATGCCCTGGAGACCCAGTACTTC. This sequence encodes CASSKARKADALETQYF.

This clonotype was counted only a few times. The chain links TRBV7-2 to TRBJ2-1; 7 bases fit TRBD2. Looked up from germline, CDR1 is SGHTA and CDR2 is FQGNSA. This CDR3 comprises 15 residues. J lost 2 bases, V lost 3 bases, and 4 bases had no gene match. DNA for the CDR3: TGTGCCAGCAGCTTTCTTCGGGGGGCCTACAATGAGCAGTTCTTC. As protein: CASSFLRGAYNEQFF.

As for this clonotype: This sequence may be a read error, since a much larger clone differs from it by one base. The chain couples TRBV9 to TRBJ2-5; D remains ambiguous. Germline V gene lookup returns CDR1 SGDLS and CDR2 YYNGEE. The CDR3 extends over 14 amino acids. In DNA form, the CDR3 reads TGTGCCGGCAGCGTAGGATATCGCCAGGAGACCCAGTACTTC. This encodes CAGSVGYRQETQYF.

V usage is TRBV12-3 or TRBV12-4 and J usage is TRBJ1-1; TRBD1 is a possible D gene (6 bases). Between the trimmed V and J ends, which lost 5 bases and 3 bases, there was a span of 13 bases. The CDR3 contains 14 residues. The CDR3 bases are TGTGCCAGCAGTACCTTACAGGGATACACTGAAGCTTTCTTT. Its protein product is CASSTLQGYTEAFF.

This clonotype was counted many times. The chain links TRBV4-2 to TRBJ1-4; D gene unclear. V dropped 0 bases and J dropped 6 bases, with 11 bases sitting between them. Per germline, CDR1 LGHNA and CDR2 YNFKEQ. The CDR3 covers 15 residues. CDR3 in amino acids: CASSQDGSSYEKLFF. The CDR3 DNA reads as TGTGCCAGCAGCCAAGACGGTAGCTCATATGAAAAACTGTTTTTT.

This clonotype was seen a handful of times. The chain employs TRBV25-1 and TRBJ2-1; unclear D gene. Trimming took off 4 bases at V and 8 bases at J, with 6 bases between the two ends. Germline V lookup: CDR1 MGHDK, CDR2 SYGVNS. The CDR3 extends over 11 amino acids. CDR3 residues: CASSGGYEQFF. Here the CDR3 DNA reads TGTGCCAGCAGTGGGGGTTATGAGCAGTTCTTC. Full variable domain (missing parts from reference TRBV25-1 and TRBJ2-1): EADIYQTPRYLVIGTGKKITLECSQTMGHDKMYWYQQDPGMELHLIHYSYGVNSTEKGDLSSESTVSRIRTEHFPLTLESARPSHTSQYLCASSGGYEQFFGPGTRLTVL.

On this clonotype: This may stem from a read error, because a much larger clone lies one nucleotide away. J is TRBJ1-2 and V is TRBV20-1; D might be TRBD1 (6 bases). This CDR3 is 15 amino acids long. Germline V gene lookup returns CDR1 DFQATT and CDR2 SNEGSKA (reference sequence). CDR3: CSATPSGGLHYGCTF. The DNA for the CDR3 is TGCAGTGCTACCCCGAGCGGGGGGCTTCACTATGGCTGCACCTTC.

As concerns this clonotype: This sequence may be a read error, since a much larger clone differs from it by one base. This sequence joins TRBV6-6 and TRBJ1-4, with 9 bases that match TRBD1. The length of the CDR3 is 14 residues. CDR1 is MNHNY, CDR2 SVGAGI, per germline (reference sequence). The trim removed 6 bases at V and 6 bases at J, leaving 5 bases unmatched. The DNA for the CDR3 is TGTGCCAGCAGGTTGACAGGGGGAGATGAAAAACTGTTTTTT. Protein: CASRLTGGDEKLFF.

The chain joins TRBV29-1 to TRBJ2-7, with 14 bases matching TRBD2. Trimming cost V 5 bases and J 4 bases; bases outside gene matches: 4. This CDR3 comprises 14 residues. Germline CDR1 reads SQVTM; CDR2 reads ANQGSEA. The CDR3 sequence is CSVRGTSGSYEQYF. The CDR3 region has the DNA TGCAGCGTTCGAGGGACTAGCGGGAGTTACGAGCAGTACTTC.

This clonotype was seen at least ten times. The genes are TRBV6-2 or TRBV6-3 and TRBJ2-1; D is ambiguous. This CDR3 comprises 14 residues. CDR1 and CDR2 from the germline V gene are MNHEY and SVGEGT. V shed 5 bases and J shed 3 bases, with 11 bases lying between them. CDR3 sequence (DNA): TGTGCCAGCAGTGAACAGCAAAGCTACAATGAGCAGTTCTTC. Protein product: CASSEQQSYNEQFF.

This clonotype was counted between two and nine times. The chain links TRBV28 to TRBJ2-1; D ambiguous. Between the trimmed V and J ends, which lost 3 bases and 15 bases, there was a span of 15 bases. Germline lookup yields CDR1 MDHEN and CDR2 SYDVKM. This CDR3 contains 12 residues. Here the CDR3 DNA reads TGTGCCAGCAGTTTTCAGCCCGCGGCTCCGTTCTTC. It is translated as CASSFQPAAPFF.

The chain carries TRBV9 and TRBJ2-1, with D maybe TRBD2 (6 bases). V was trimmed by 3 bases and J by 6 bases, leaving 13 bases between them. The CDR3 has 14 residues. Looked up from germline, CDR1 is SGDLS and CDR2 is YYNGEE. Here the CDR3 DNA reads TGTGCCAGCAGCGCCCCGGGAGCGCCCAATGAGCAGTTCTTC. Protein sequence: CASSAPGAPNEQFF.

This clonotype was detected only a few times. The chain couples TRBV7-9 to TRBJ1-4; D might be TRBD1 (5 bases). This CDR3 region has 16 residues. From germline, CDR1 is SEHNR and CDR2 FQNEAQ (reference sequence). Trimming stripped 4 bases from V and 0 bases from J, with 12 bases between. DNA for the CDR3: TGTGCCAGCAGCTCCGCCGAGACAGCAACTAATGAAAAACTGTTTTTT. It codes for CASSSAETATNEKLFF.

This clonotype was found a few times. The chain has TRBV12-3 or TRBV12-4 and TRBJ1-5; D unclear. Trimming left V 3 bases short and J 5 bases short, with 11 bases between. The CDR3 totals 14 residues. CDR3 nucleotides: TGTGCCAGCAGTTTTTCCAGTGACGATCAGCCCCAGCATTTT. This sequence encodes CASSFSSDDQPQHF.

In this sample, this clonotype turned up many times. The chain is built from TRBV20-1 and TRBJ2-7, with D perhaps being TRBD1 or TRBD2 (7 bases each). This CDR3 contains 14 residues. Germline V gene sequence: CDR1 DFQATT, CDR2 SNEGSKA (reference sequence). V was pared by 3 bases and J by 5 bases, with 17 bases between. This CDR3 reads CSARREGAHDEQYF. The CDR3 region has the DNA TGCAGTGCTAGGAGGGAGGGGGCGCACGACGAGCAGTACTTC.

Comment on this clonotype: Relative to the germline gene, one junction end is altered; a read error may explain this. The chain is built from TRBV7-2 and TRBJ2-2, with 12 bases fitting TRBD2. The CDR3 covers 18 residues. The germline gives CDR1 SGHTA, CDR2 FQGNSA. The CDR3: CASSFRDLLAGGPGKLFF. Here the CDR3 DNA reads TGTGCCAGCAGCTTTAGAGACCTGCTAGCGGGGGGGCCCGGGAAGCTGTTTTTT.

Comment on this clonotype: This may be a read error, as it is one base from a much larger clone. The genes are TRBV7-2 and TRBJ1-2; the D gene is possibly TRBD1 (5 bases). V lost 0 bases, J lost 4 bases, and 12 bases lay in between. The CDR3 is made up of 15 amino acids. Germline assignment: CDR1 SGHTA and CDR2 FQGNSA. The CDR3 is CASSLATHGGYGYTF. The DNA for the CDR3 is TGTGCCAGCAGCTTAGCCACTCACGGGGGCTATGGCTACACCTTC.

This clonotype was counted many times. This chain connects TRBV7-9 to TRBJ2-1; TRBD1 might be the D (8 bases). V shed 5 bases and J shed 15 bases, with 20 bases lying between them. Looked up from germline, CDR1 is SEHNR and CDR2 is FQNEAQ (reference sequence). The CDR3 sequence is 13 residues long. Here the CDR3 reads CASSRVPTGGGFF. CDR3 coding DNA: TGTGCCAGCAGCCGAGTTCCAACAGGGGGGGGGTTCTTC. Variable domain in full (rest from reference TRBV7-9 and TRBJ2-1): DTGVSQNPRHKITKRGQNVTFRCDPISEHNRLYWYRQTLGQGPEFLTYFQNEAQLEKSRLLSDRFSAERPKGSFSTLEIQRTEQGDSAMYLCASSRVPTGGGFFGPGTRLTVL.